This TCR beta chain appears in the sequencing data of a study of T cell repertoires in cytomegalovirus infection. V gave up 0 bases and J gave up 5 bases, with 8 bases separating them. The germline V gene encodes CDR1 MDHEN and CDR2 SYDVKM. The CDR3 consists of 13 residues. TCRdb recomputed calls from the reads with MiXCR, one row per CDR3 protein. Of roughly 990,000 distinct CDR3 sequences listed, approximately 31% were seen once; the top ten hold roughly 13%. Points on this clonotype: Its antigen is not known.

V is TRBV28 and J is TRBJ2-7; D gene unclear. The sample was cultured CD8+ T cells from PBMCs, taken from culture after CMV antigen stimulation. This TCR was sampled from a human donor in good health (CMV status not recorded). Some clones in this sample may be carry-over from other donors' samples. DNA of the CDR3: TGTGCCAGCAGTTTATGGCCGACCGACGAGCAGTACGTC. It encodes CASSLWPTDEQYV.